This T cell receptor beta chain was observed in a study of T cell responses to AZD1222 COVID-19 vaccine. From germline, CDR1 is SGHRS and CDR2 YFSETQ. The CDR3 has 15 residues. The germline V and J ends were trimmed by 0 bases and 2 bases, with 12 bases remaining between them. Broader study findings: Baseline seropositivity occurred in only a handful of AZD1222 recipients. Vaccine-related CD4 TCRs covered spike, predominating at 160-218 and 743-854.

Notes on this clone: Its antigen is as yet unknown.

Profiling relied on immunoSEQ multiplex PCR, and the TCRdb table lists in-frame clones only, not all of them. The data contain 150,000 to 200,000 clones, over 70% of them singletons. The V gene is TRBV5-1, the J gene TRBJ2-7; D may be TRBD1 or TRBD2 (5 bases each). This TCR came from an adult in good health. The sample in question was peripheral blood, obtained on day 0 of MenACWY control vaccination. CDR3 nucleotide sequence: TGCGCCAGCAGCTTGGAGCTCGGGGCGGCCTACGAGCAGTACTTC. Its protein product is CASSLELGAAYEQYF.